This T cell receptor (beta chain) was recorded in a study of blood T cells in healthy people across ages. Study context: T cells yielded about one barcoded beta molecule per two cells through template switching. Broader study findings: Getting older went along with TCR beta diversity per million T cells dropping roughly linearly. There were more naive CD4+ cells and higher diversity in long-lived donors than in aged donors.

Ten or more counts support this clonotype. No antigen is known for it. The use of a sample-barcoded 5' primer and a J-beta primer mix characterized a second PCR of about 7 to 12 cycles. Via MiXCR, TCRdb re-called the 5' RACE reads, giving one row per CDR3 protein. Among roughly 1.9 million distinct CDR3 sequences listed, roughly two fifths were seen once. The CDR3 sequence is 14 residues long. Germline assignment: CDR1 SGHTA and CDR2 FQGNSA. With 5 bases removed from V and 2 bases from J, the gap between germline ends came to 13 bases. The chain carries TRBV7-2 and TRBJ2-7, with TRBD2 as a possible D gene (5 bases). This clonotype was sampled from a human donor in good health. Sequencing was done on a sample of blood. CDR3 DNA sequence: TGTGCCAGCAGCACCCGCCGGGGAACCTACGAGCAGTACTTC. This translates into CASSTRRGTYEQYF.